This T cell receptor (beta chain) was recovered during a study of shared T cell receptors in the human thymus. This clone occurred a few times. Assay used: immunoSEQ multiplex PCR; TCRdb lists only in-frame clones, some missing. The sample includes some 700,000 clones, over 75% of them seen just once. The sample also formed part of further work on human thymus T cells.

Source material: thymocytes. This TCR was sampled from a girl in the first two years of life with a congenital heart defect.

This chain's CDR3 is CASSIAPRDRGEVYYGYTF. The DNA for the CDR3 is TGTGCCAGTAGTATAGCACCACGGGACAGGGGAGAGGTATACTATGGCTACACCTTC. V gene TRBV19 combines with J gene TRBJ1-2; 10 nucleotides align to TRBD1. J gave up 3 bases and V 1 base, and 14 bases lay outside the gene matches. This CDR3 contains 19 residues. CDR1 LNHDA and CDR2 SQIVND come from the germline V gene (reference sequence).